The TCR beta chain described here comes from a study of shared clonotypes between healthy human individuals. For the study at large: Aged between 18 and 49, the donors were a couple of women and three men.

This clone was picked up a small number of times. Its antigen is as yet unknown. The CDR3 is 17 residues long. CDR1 is SGHRS and CDR2 is YFSETQ in the germline V gene. Trimming left V 0 bases short and J 2 bases short, with 17 bases between. Study observations and caveats: Depth of sequencing was expected to influence donor clonotype sharing.

Sequencing used immunoSEQ multiplex PCR; TCRdb keeps in-frame clones, though not all of them. This table has some 2.3 million clones, just over 90% appearing once. Each of the donors was a healthy adult who was HIV-negative and had not had a recent acute infection or vaccination. This chain connects TRBV5-1 to TRBJ1-2, with no clear D. The sequence came from a man younger than 35 in good health. Some clones in this sample may be carry-over from other donors' samples. The sample comprised naive CD4+ T cells from PBMCs. Documented subset: CD45RA+ positively selected. The DNA of the CDR3 is TGCGCCAGCAGCTTGGATGTAGAAACCAGTTCAAACTATGGCTACACCTTC. This sequence encodes CASSLDVETSSNYGYTF.